This T cell receptor beta chain was obtained from a study of identical twins. TCRdb analysed the 5' RACE reads with MiXCR anew, one entry per CDR3 protein. Counted here are 1,800,000 or so distinct CDR3 sequences, about 32% occurring once; the ten biggest clones make up less than 0.35%. Of note for this clonotype: The target antigen is unknown.

Overall study findings and caveats: Less excess twin sharing appeared in beta out-of-frame sequences. Whereas memory repertoires showed no such difference, abundant cord blood beta clonotypes carried fewer insertions.

Germline V lookup: CDR1 SEHNR, CDR2 FQNEAQ (reference sequence). This CDR3 comprises 16 residues. Trimming at V came to 0 bases and at J to 3 bases, leaving 3 bases not matched to a gene. The sequence was collected from a newborn girl in good health. Sequenced material: cord blood. The chain combines TRBV7-9 with TRBJ1-5; 9 bases line up with TRBD1. In DNA, the CDR3 is TGTGCCAGCAGCTTAGCCGGGACAGGGAACAATCAGCCCCAGCATTTT. It codes for CASSLAGTGNNQPQHF.